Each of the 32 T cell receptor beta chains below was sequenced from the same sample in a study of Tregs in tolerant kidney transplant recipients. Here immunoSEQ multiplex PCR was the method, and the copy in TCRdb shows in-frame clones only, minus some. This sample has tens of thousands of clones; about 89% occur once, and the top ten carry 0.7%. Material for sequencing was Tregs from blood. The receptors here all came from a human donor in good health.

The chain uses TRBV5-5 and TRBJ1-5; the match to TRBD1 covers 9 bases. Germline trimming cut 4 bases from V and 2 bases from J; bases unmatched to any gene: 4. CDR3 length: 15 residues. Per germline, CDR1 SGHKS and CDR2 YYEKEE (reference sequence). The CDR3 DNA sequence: TGTGCCAGCAGCCTTACAGGGGGCGGCAATCAGCCCCAGCATTTT. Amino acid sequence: CASSLTGGGNQPQHF. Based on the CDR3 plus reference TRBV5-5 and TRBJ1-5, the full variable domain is DAGVTQSPTHLIKTRGQQVTLRCSPISGHKSVSWYQQVLGQGPQFIFQYYEKEERGRGNFPDRFSARQFPNYSSELNVNALLLGDSALYLCASSLTGGGNQPQHFGDGTRLSIL.

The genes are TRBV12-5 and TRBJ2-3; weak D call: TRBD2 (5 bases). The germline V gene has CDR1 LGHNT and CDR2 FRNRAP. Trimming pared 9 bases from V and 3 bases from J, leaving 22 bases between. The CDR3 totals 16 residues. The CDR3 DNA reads TGTGCTAGCGGATCGGCTTGTGAAGGAGGAACAGATACGCAGTATTTT. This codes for CASGSACEGGTDTQYF.

CDR3 protein: CASSPDRGAGELFF. CDR3 in DNA: TGCGCCAGCAGCCCGGACAGGGGAGCCGGGGAGCTGTTTTTT. J is TRBJ2-2 and V is TRBV5-1, with 9 bases aligning to TRBD1. The germline CDR1 and CDR2 sequences are SGHRS and YFSETQ. The CDR3 consists of 14 residues. V shed 4 bases, J shed 6 bases, and the junction held 4 bases outside the gene matches.

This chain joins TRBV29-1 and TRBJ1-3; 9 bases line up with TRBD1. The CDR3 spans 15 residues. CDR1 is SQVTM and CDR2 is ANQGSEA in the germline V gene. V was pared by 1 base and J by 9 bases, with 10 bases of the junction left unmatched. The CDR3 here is CSVEGGRQGESTIYF. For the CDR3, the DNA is TGCAGCGTTGAAGGTGGTAGACAGGGGGAATCCACCATATATTTT.

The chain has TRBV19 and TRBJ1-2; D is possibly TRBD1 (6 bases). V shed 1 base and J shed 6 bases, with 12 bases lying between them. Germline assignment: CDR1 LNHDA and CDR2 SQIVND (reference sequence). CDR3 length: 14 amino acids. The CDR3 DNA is TGTGCCAGTAGTATAGTCGCAGGGGAGGATGGCTACACCTTC. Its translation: CASSIVAGEDGYTF.

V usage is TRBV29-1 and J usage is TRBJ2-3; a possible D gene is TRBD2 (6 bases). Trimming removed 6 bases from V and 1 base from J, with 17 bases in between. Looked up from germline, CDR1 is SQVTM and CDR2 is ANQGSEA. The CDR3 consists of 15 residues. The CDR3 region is CSVAEEGFGTDTQYF. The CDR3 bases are TGCAGCGTGGCCGAGGAGGGTTTCGGCACAGATACGCAGTATTTT.

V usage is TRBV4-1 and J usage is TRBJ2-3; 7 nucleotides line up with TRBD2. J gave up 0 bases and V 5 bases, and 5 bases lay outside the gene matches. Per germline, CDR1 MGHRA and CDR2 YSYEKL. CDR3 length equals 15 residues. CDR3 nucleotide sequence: TGCGCCAGCAGCGGCCGGGGGGTCAGCACAGATACGCAGTATTTT. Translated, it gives CASSGRGVSTDTQYF.

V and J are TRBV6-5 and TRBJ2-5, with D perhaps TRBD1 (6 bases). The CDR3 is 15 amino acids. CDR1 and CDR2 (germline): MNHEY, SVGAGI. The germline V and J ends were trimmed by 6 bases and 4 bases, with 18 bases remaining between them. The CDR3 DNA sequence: TGTGCCAGCAGATCAGGGGTCCTGTATAGAGAGACCCAGTACTTC. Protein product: CASRSGVLYRETQYF.

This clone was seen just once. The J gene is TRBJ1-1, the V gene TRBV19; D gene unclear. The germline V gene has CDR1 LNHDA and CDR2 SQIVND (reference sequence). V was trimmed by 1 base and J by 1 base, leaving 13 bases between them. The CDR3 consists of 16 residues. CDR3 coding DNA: TGTGCCAGTAGTATAGCCACCAGGACGGCGAACACTGAAGCTTTCTTT. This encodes CASSIATRTANTEAFF.

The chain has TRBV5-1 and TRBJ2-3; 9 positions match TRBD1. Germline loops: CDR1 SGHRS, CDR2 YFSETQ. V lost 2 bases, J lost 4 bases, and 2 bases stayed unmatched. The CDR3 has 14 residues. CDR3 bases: TGCGCCAGCAGCTTAGGACAGGGGCCAGATACGCAGTATTTT. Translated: CASSLGQGPDTQYF.

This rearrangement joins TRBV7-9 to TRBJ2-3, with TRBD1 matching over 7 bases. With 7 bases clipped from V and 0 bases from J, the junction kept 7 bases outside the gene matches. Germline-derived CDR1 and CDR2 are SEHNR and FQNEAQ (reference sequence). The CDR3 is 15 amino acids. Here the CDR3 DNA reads TGTGCCAGCAAGAGGGAAGGGGGCAGCACAGATACGCAGTATTTT. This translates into CASKREGGSTDTQYF.

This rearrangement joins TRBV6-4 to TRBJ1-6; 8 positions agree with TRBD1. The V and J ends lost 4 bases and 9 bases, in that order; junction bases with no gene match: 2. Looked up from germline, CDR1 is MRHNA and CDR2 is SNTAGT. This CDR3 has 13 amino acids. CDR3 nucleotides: TGTGCCAGCAGTGCTCAGGGGGCTTCACCCCTCCACTTT. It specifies CASSAQGASPLHF.

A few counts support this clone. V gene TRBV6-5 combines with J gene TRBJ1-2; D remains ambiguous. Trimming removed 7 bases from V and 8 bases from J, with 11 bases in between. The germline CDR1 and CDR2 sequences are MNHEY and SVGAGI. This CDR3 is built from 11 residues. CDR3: CASKAGLGYTF. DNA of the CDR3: TGTGCCAGCAAGGCGGGGTTAGGCTACACCTTC.

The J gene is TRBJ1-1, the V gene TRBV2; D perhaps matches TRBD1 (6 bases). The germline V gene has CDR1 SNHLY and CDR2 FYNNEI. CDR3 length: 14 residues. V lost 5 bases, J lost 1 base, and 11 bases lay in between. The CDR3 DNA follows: TGTGCCAGCAGTCCTCAGGGGAAGAACACTGAAGCTTTCTTT. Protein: CASSPQGKNTEAFF. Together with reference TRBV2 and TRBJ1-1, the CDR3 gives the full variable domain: EPEVTQTPSHQVTQMGQEVILRCVPISNHLYFYWYRQILGQKVEFLVSFYNNEISEKSEIFDDQFSVERPDGSNFTLKIRSTKLEDSAMYFCASSPQGKNTEAFFGQGTRLTVV.

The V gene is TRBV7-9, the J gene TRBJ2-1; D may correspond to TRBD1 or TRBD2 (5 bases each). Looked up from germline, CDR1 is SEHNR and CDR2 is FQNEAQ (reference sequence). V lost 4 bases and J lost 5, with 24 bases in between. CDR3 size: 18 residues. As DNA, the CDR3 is TGTGCCAGCAGCTGGGGCCGGGGTAGGGGTTGGGGAAACAATGAGCAGTTCTTC. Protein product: CASSWGRGRGWGNNEQFF. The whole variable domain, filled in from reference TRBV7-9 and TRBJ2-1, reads DTGVSQNPRHKITKRGQNVTFRCDPISEHNRLYWYRQTLGQGPEFLTYFQNEAQLEKSRLLSDRFSAERPKGSFSTLEIQRTEQGDSAMYLCASSWGRGRGWGNNEQFFGPGTRLTVL.

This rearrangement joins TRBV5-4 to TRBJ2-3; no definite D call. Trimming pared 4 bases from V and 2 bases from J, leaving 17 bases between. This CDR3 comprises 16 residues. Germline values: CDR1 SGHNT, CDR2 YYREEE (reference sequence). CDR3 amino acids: CASSPGVPLATDTQYF. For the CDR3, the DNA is TGTGCCAGCAGCCCTGGCGTCCCTCTGGCCACAGATACGCAGTATTTT.

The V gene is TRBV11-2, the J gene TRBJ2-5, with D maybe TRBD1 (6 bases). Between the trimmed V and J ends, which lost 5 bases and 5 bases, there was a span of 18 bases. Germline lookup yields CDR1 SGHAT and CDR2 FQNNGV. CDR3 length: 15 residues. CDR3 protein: CASSPATGLGETQYF. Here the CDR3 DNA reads TGTGCCAGCAGCCCCGCCACAGGGTTGGGGGAGACCCAGTACTTC.

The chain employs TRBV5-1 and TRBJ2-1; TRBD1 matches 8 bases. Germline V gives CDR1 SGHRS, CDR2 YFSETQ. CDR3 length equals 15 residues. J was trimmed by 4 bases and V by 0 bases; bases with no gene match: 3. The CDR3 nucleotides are TGCGCCAGCAGCTTGGATTGGACAGGGTACAATGAGCAGTTCTTC. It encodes CASSLDWTGYNEQFF.

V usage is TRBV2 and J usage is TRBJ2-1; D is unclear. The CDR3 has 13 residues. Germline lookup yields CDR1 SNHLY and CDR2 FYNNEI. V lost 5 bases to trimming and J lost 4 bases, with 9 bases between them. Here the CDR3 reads CASSPPSYNEQFF. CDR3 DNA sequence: TGTGCCAGCAGTCCGCCTTCTTACAATGAGCAGTTCTTC.

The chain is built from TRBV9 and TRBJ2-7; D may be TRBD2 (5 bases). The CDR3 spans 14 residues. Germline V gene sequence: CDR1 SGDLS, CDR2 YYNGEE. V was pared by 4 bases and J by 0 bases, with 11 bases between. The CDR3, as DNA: TGTGCCAGCAGCCCCCTAGGGAGCTCCTACGAGCAGTACTTC. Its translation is CASSPLGSSYEQYF. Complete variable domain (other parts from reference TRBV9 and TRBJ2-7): DSGVTQTPKHLITATGQRVTLRCSPRSGDLSVYWYQQSLDQGLQFLIQYYNGEERAKGNILERFSAQQFPDLHSELNLSSLELGDSALYFCASSPLGSSYEQYFGPGTRLTVT.

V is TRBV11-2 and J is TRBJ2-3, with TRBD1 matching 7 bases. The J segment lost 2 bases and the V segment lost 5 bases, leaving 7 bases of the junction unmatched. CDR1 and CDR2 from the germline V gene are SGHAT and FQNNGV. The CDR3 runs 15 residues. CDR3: CASSRGGLFTDTQYF. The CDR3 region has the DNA TGTGCCAGCAGCCGAGGGGGCCTCTTCACAGATACGCAGTATTTT.

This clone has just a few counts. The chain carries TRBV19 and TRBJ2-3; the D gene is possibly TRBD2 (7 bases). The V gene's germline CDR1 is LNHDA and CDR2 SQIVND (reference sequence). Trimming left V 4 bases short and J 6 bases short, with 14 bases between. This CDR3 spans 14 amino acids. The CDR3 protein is CASSTRGAMDTQYF. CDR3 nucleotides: TGTGCCAGTAGTACCCGGGGGGCGATGGATACGCAGTATTTT.

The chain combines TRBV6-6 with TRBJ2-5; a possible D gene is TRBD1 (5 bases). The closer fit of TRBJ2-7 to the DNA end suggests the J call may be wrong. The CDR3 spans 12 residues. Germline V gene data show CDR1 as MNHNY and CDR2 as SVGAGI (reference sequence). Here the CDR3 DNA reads TGTGCCAGCAGGCCGACAGAGTACGAGCAGTACTTC. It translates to CASRPTEYEQYF.

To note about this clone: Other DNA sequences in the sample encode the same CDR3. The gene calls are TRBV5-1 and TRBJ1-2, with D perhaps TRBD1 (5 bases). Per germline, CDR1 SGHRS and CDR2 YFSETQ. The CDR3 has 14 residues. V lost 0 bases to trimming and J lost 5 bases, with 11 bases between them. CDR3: CASSLGQGNYGYTF. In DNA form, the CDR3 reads TGCGCCAGCAGCTTGGGGCAGGGAAATTATGGCTACACCTTC.

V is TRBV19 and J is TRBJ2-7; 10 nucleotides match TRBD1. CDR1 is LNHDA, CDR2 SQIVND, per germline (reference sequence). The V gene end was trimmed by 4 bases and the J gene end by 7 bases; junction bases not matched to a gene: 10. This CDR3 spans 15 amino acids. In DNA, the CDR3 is TGTGCCAGTAGTAAGGCCCGACAGGGGGCGTCTGAGCAGTACTTC. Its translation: CASSKARQGASEQYF.

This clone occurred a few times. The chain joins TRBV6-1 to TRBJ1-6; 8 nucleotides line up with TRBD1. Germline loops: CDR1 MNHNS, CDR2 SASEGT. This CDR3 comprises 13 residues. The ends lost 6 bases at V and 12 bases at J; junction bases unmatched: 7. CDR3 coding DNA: TGTGCCAGCAGCCCAATACAGGGGGGACCCCTCCACTTT. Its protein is CASSPIQGGPLHF.

The CDR3 spells CASSSTTGYIGYTF. The CDR3 coding sequence is TGTGCCAGCAGCTCCACTACAGGGTATATTGGCTACACCTTC. The rearrangement uses TRBV11-2 and TRBJ1-2; D is perhaps TRBD1 (6 bases). Germline values: CDR1 SGHAT, CDR2 FQNNGV. V gave up 4 bases and J gave up 7 bases, with 16 bases separating them. The CDR3 consists of 14 residues.

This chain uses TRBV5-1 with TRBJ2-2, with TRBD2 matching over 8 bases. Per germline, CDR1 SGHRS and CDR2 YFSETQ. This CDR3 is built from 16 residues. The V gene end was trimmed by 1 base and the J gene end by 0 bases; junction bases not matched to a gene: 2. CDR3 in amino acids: CASSLTSGSNTGELFF. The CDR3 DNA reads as TGCGCCAGCAGCTTGACTAGCGGCTCGAACACCGGGGAGCTGTTTTTT.

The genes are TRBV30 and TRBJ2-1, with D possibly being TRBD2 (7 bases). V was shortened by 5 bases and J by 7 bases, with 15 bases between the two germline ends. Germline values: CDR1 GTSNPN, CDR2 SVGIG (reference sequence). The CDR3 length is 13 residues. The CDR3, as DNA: TGTGCCTGGGCCGGGGGGCCCCTTAATGAGCAGTTCTTC. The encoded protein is CAWAGGPLNEQFF.

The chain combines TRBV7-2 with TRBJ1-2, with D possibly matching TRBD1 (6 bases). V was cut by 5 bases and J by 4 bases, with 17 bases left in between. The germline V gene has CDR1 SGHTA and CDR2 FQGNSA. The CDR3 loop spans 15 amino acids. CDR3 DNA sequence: TGTGCCAGCAGCCGTCGAAGCAGGGGTGGCTATGGCTACACCTTC. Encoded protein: CASSRRSRGGYGYTF. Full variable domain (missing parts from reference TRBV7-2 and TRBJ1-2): GAGVSQSPSNKVTEKGKDVELRCDPISGHTALYWYRQSLGQGLEFLIYFQGNSAPDKSGLPSDRFSAERTGGSVSTLTIQRTQQEDSAVYLCASSRRSRGGYGYTFGSGTRLTVV.

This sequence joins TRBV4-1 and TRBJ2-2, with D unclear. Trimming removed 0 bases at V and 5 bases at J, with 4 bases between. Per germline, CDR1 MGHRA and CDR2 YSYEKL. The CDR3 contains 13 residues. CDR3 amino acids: CASSQDGTGELFF. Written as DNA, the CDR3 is TGCGCCAGCAGCCAAGATGGTACCGGGGAGCTGTTTTTT.

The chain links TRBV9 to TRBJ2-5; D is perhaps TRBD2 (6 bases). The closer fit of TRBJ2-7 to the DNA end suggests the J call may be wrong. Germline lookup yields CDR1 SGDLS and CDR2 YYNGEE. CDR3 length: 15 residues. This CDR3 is CASSPSDGFSYEQYF. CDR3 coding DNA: TGTGCCAGCAGCCCTAGCGACGGATTCTCCTACGAGCAGTACTTC.